One and the same sample provided the 10 T cell receptor beta chains below, sequenced in a study of blood T cell repertoires in COVID-19. Clones were sequenced by immunoSEQ multiplex PCR, and TCRdb holds only the in-frame ones, with some missing. The repertoire holds about 420,000 clones, with approximately 90% as singletons. Sequencing was carried out using peripheral blood. Receptors originate from a man in his late teens or twenties with COVID-19, enrolled during active disease.

V usage is TRBV5-1 and J usage is TRBJ2-5, with 10 bases lining up with TRBD2. The germline V gene has CDR1 SGHRS and CDR2 YFSETQ. The CDR3 totals 17 residues. Trimming removed 3 bases from V and 1 base from J; junction bases left unmatched: 9. The CDR3 spells CASSSPRTSGIQETQYF. The CDR3 nucleotides are TGCGCCAGCAGCTCGCCCCGGACTAGCGGAATCCAAGAGACCCAGTACTTC.

CDR3 sequence: CASRQWTGGDSGANVLTF. The CDR3 nucleotides read TGTGCCAGCAGACAATGGACAGGGGGCGACTCTGGGGCCAACGTCCTGACTTTC. The rearrangement joins TRBV5-4 to TRBJ2-6; TRBD1 agrees at 11 bases. This CDR3 is built from 18 residues. Germline values: CDR1 SGHNT, CDR2 YYREEE (reference sequence). V lost 5 bases to trimming and J lost 0 bases; unmatched junction nucleotides: 7.

The chain uses TRBV5-8 and TRBJ1-1, with a possible D match to TRBD1 (6 bases). Germline CDR1 and CDR2: SGHTS and YDEGEE. V shed 6 bases and J shed 0 bases, with 15 bases lying between them. The length of the CDR3 is 15 residues. The CDR3 loop is CASKRGGLMNTEAFF. Here the CDR3 DNA reads TGTGCCAGCAAGAGGGGGGGCCTCATGAACACTGAAGCTTTCTTT.

This rearrangement joins TRBV6-5 to TRBJ2-5; possible D gene TRBD1, 6 bases. The CDR3 has 14 residues. CDR1 and CDR2 from the germline V gene are MNHEY and SVGAGI. V was cut by 2 bases and J by 6 bases, with 13 bases left in between. The CDR3 spells CASSYDGQRKTQYF. DNA for the CDR3: TGTGCCAGCAGTTACGATGGACAGAGGAAGACCCAGTACTTC.

This sequence joins TRBV18 and TRBJ1-4; 8 bases map to TRBD1. CDR1 and CDR2 from the germline V gene are KGHSH and LQKENI. The trim removed 6 bases at V and 7 bases at J, leaving 10 bases unmatched. There are 15 residues in the CDR3. In DNA form, the CDR3 reads TGTGCCAGCTCGGAGGACAGGGATGGGGCTGAAAAACTGTTTTTT. Translated, it gives CASSEDRDGAEKLFF.

This sequence joins TRBV19 and TRBJ2-6; D is unresolved. The germline V gene encodes CDR1 LNHDA and CDR2 SQIVND (reference sequence). The CDR3 extends over 15 amino acids. The V end lost 4 bases, the J end lost 0 bases, and 7 bases lay between the germline ends. The CDR3 sequence is CASSTTSSGANVLTF. DNA of the CDR3: TGTGCCAGTAGTACAACAAGCTCTGGGGCCAACGTCCTGACTTTC. Based on the CDR3 plus reference TRBV19 and TRBJ2-6, the full variable domain is DGGITQSPKYLFRKEGQNVTLSCEQNLNHDAMYWYRQDPGQGLRLIYYSQIVNDFQKGDIAEGYSVSREKKESFPLTVTSAQKNPTAFYLCASSTTSSGANVLTFGAGSRLTVL.

The chain employs TRBV11-3 and TRBJ2-5; D gene ambiguous. Trimming left V 2 bases short and J 2 bases short, with 6 bases between. In germline, CDR1 is SGHNT, CDR2 YENEEA. CDR3 length equals 13 residues. CDR3 residues: CASSLLNQETQYF. Here the CDR3 DNA reads TGTGCCAGCAGCTTATTAAATCAAGAGACCCAGTACTTC.

This rearrangement joins TRBV15 to TRBJ1-5; D is perhaps TRBD1 (5 bases). Germline V gives CDR1 LNHNV, CDR2 YYDKDF (reference sequence). This CDR3 is built from 15 residues. Trimming shortened V by 3 bases and J by 5 bases, and 14 bases separated the two germline ends. CDR3 in DNA: TGTGCCACCAGCAGTGGTTTGGGGCCTGATCAGCCCCAGCATTTT. Its protein product is CATSSGLGPDQPQHF. The full variable domain, with the rest looked up from reference TRBV15 and TRBJ1-5, is DAMVIQNPRYQVTQFGKPVTLSCSQTLNHNVMYWYQQKSSQAPKLLFHYYDKDFNNEADTPDNFQSRRPNTSFCFLDIRSPGLGDTAMYLCATSSGLGPDQPQHFGDGTRLSIL.

The rearrangement joins TRBV5-1 to TRBJ2-7; perhaps TRBD2 as D (5 bases). Germline loops: CDR1 SGHRS, CDR2 YFSETQ. The CDR3 covers 14 residues. Trimming removed 5 bases at V and 5 bases at J, with 17 bases between. CDR3 protein: CASSSGKVDHEQYF. The CDR3 nucleotides are TGCGCCAGCAGTTCCGGGAAAGTCGACCACGAGCAGTACTTC.

J is TRBJ1-2 and V is TRBV19; 8 bases are a match to TRBD1. CDR3 length: 15 amino acids. Germline lookup yields CDR1 LNHDA and CDR2 SQIVND (reference sequence). The ends lost 5 bases at V and 4 bases at J; junction bases unmatched: 9. The CDR3: CASSPGDRTGYGYTF. The CDR3 DNA reads as TGTGCCAGTAGTCCTGGGGACAGGACTGGCTATGGCTACACCTTC. The entire variable domain, with the rest obtained from reference TRBV19 and TRBJ1-2, is as follows: DGGITQSPKYLFRKEGQNVTLSCEQNLNHDAMYWYRQDPGQGLRLIYYSQIVNDFQKGDIAEGYSVSREKKESFPLTVTSAQKNPTAFYLCASSPGDRTGYGYTFGSGTRLTVV.